This is a list of T cell receptor beta chains from one sample in a study of cytomegalovirus exposure and HLA in healthy donors. The table came from immunoSEQ multiplex PCR; TCRdb's copy has only in-frame clones and leaves some out. The data show about 180,000 clones, with around nine tenths seen just once and 1.4% held by the top ten. Sequenced sample: PBMCs. The origin of the receptors is a woman in her twenties or thirties in good health and CMV-seronegative. CDR3s leave out the opening cysteine and the closing phenylalanine or tryptophan. The D gene is left open where the match is weak.

CDR3 protein: ASSGDRGTEKLF
V gene: TRBV5-4
J gene: TRBJ1-4
D gene: TRBD1

CDR3 protein: ASRTGEGNQPQH
V gene: TRBV2
J gene: TRBJ1-5
D gene: TRBD1

CDR3 protein: ASSTGTDPIEQY
V gene: TRBV19
J gene: TRBJ2-7
D gene: TRBD1

CDR3 protein: ASSLEGTVPSYEQY
V gene: TRBV11-2
J gene: TRBJ2-7
D gene: TRBD1

CDR3 protein: ASSTTGDGYT
V gene: TRBV5-4
J gene: TRBJ1-2
D gene: TRBD1

CDR3 protein: ASSQSGTLDTGELF
V gene: TRBV7-9
J gene: TRBJ2-2
D gene: NA

CDR3 protein: ASRSWTGDTEAF
V gene: TRBV6-5
J gene: TRBJ1-1
D gene: TRBD1

CDR3 protein: ASSLAGRGVMNTEAF
V gene: TRBV7-9
J gene: TRBJ1-1
D gene: NA

CDR3 protein: ASSLEHGGAGGELF
V gene: TRBV7-9
J gene: TRBJ2-2
D gene: NA

CDR3 protein: ASSFTEDSPLH
V gene: TRBV5-1
J gene: TRBJ1-6
D gene: NA

CDR3 protein: ATSRGGSGGLRTDTQY
V gene: TRBV15
J gene: TRBJ2-3
D gene: TRBD2

CDR3 protein: ASSLLWAGGTDTQY
V gene: TRBV11-2
J gene: TRBJ2-3
D gene: TRBD2

CDR3 protein: ASSPGTGAYNEQF
V gene: TRBV6-5
J gene: TRBJ2-1
D gene: TRBD1

CDR3 protein: SVGSGGPGETQY
V gene: TRBV29-1
J gene: TRBJ2-5
D gene: TRBD2

CDR3 protein: ASSRRTGDYNEQF
V gene: TRBV9
J gene: TRBJ2-1
D gene: TRBD1

CDR3 protein: ASDRGTYNEQF
V gene: TRBV6-1
J gene: TRBJ2-1
D gene: NA

CDR3 protein: ASSRDRNYEQY
V gene: TRBV11-2
J gene: TRBJ2-7
D gene: TRBD1

CDR3 protein: ASSPPGLPSTDTQY
V gene: TRBV5-4
J gene: TRBJ2-3
D gene: TRBD2

CDR3 protein: ASSPHEGRGYGYT
V gene: TRBV27
J gene: TRBJ1-2
D gene: NA

CDR3 protein: ASSFVQGSNLYGYT
V gene: TRBV27
J gene: TRBJ1-2
D gene: NA

CDR3 protein: ASSLGLAGEEQY
V gene: TRBV13
J gene: TRBJ2-7
D gene: TRBD2

CDR3 protein: ASSSQTGTVGNTIY
V gene: TRBV27
J gene: TRBJ1-3
D gene: TRBD1

CDR3 protein: ASSFNRVAF
V gene: TRBV5-6
J gene: TRBJ1-1
D gene: NA

CDR3 protein: ASSVRGEQY
V gene: TRBV6-1
J gene: TRBJ2-7
D gene: NA

CDR3 protein: ASQRLAGEQY
V gene: TRBV5-1
J gene: TRBJ2-7
D gene: TRBD2

CDR3 protein: ASSTTGTGFGNTIY
V gene: TRBV27
J gene: TRBJ1-3
D gene: TRBD1

CDR3 protein: ASSPDGRGRYEKLF
V gene: TRBV25-1
J gene: TRBJ1-4
D gene: TRBD1

CDR3 protein: ASSYREGPSGHEQY
V gene: TRBV6-5
J gene: TRBJ2-7
D gene: NA

CDR3 protein: ASSVGTGINEKLF
V gene: TRBV9
J gene: TRBJ1-4
D gene: NA

CDR3 protein: ASSGVLQGKDTGELF
V gene: TRBV11-2
J gene: TRBJ2-2
D gene: NA

CDR3 protein: ASSPRSTSGDNEQF
V gene: TRBV4-2
J gene: TRBJ2-1
D gene: TRBD2

CDR3 protein: ASSLGGEAEAF
V gene: TRBV5-1
J gene: TRBJ1-1
D gene: NA

CDR3 protein: ASSSIQGANSGNTIY
V gene: TRBV11-2
J gene: TRBJ1-3
D gene: TRBD1

CDR3 protein: ASSDRLGPSSTDTQY
V gene: TRBV10-2
J gene: TRBJ2-3
D gene: NA

CDR3 protein: ASSPSGQGAGTNEKLF
V gene: TRBV7-9
J gene: TRBJ1-4
D gene: TRBD1

CDR3 protein: ASSLVANRGYEKLF
V gene: TRBV11-2
J gene: TRBJ1-4
D gene: TRBD1

CDR3 protein: ASSEVRSTEAF
V gene: TRBV2
J gene: TRBJ1-1
D gene: NA

CDR3 protein: ASSLFTGDYGYT
V gene: TRBV7-8
J gene: TRBJ1-2
D gene: TRBD1

CDR3 protein: ASSLVGGAGSGNTIY
V gene: TRBV5-1
J gene: TRBJ1-3
D gene: NA

CDR3 protein: ASRRGLAGLSTDTQY
V gene: TRBV7-2
J gene: TRBJ2-3
D gene: NA

CDR3 protein: ASSYSGGAKSYEQY
V gene: TRBV7-9
J gene: TRBJ2-7
D gene: TRBD2

CDR3 protein: ATSRDTGGNSPLH
V gene: TRBV15
J gene: TRBJ1-6
D gene: NA

CDR3 protein: APQRGGRLNTGELF
V gene: TRBV5-4
J gene: TRBJ2-2
D gene: NA

CDR3 protein: ASSLGGTGNEKLF
V gene: TRBV5-1
J gene: TRBJ1-4
D gene: TRBD1